The T cell receptor beta chain described here comes from a study of radiation and T cells in renal cell carcinoma. General observations from the study: Dominant CDR3 motifs were more common in irradiated tumors than controls.

As for treatment: treatment-naive control, cytoreductive nephrectomy. V shed 3 bases and J shed 1 base, with 9 bases lying between them. Germline V gene lookup returns CDR1 SGHAT and CDR2 FQNNGV. The CDR3 contains 14 residues. Here immunoSEQ multiplex PCR was the method, and the copy in TCRdb shows in-frame clones only, minus some. The sample lists 20,000 or so clones; approximately 54% were seen once. In this sample, this clone turned up a few times. What it binds is unknown. This TCR came from a human donor with renal cell carcinoma. This specimen consisted of tumor tissue, obtained from a patient whose treatment was nephrectomy without radiotherapy. The chain couples TRBV11-2 to TRBJ1-1; weak D call: TRBD1 (6 bases). In nucleotides, the CDR3 is TGTGCCAGCAGCTTCGGGACAACGAACACTGAAGCTTTCTTT. Protein product: CASSFGTTNTEAFF.